The 27 T cell receptor beta chains listed next were all sequenced from one sample in a study of blood T cells in healthy people across ages. Together with a sample-barcoded 5' primer, a J-beta primer mix was included in a second PCR lasting about 7 to 12 cycles. TCRdb ran MiXCR on the 5' RACE reads and lists one entry per CDR3 protein. The repertoire holds roughly 1,000,000 distinct CDR3 sequences, with about 25% as singletons. These data also featured in a second study, about T cells of mothers and their children.

The sequenced material came from blood. The source of these receptors is a girl under 10 years old in good health.

In nucleotides, the CDR3 is TGCGCCAGCAGCCAAGATCGGGCTAGCGGGGCTTACAATGAGCAGTTCTTC. Translated: CASSQDRASGAYNEQFF. The chain links TRBV4-3 to TRBJ2-1; 9 bases fit TRBD2. The germline CDR1 and CDR2 sequences are LGHNA and YSLEER. J was trimmed by 4 bases and V by 0 bases; bases with no gene match: 7. The CDR3 extends over 17 amino acids.

This clonotype turned up a few times. The V gene is TRBV3-1, the J gene TRBJ1-2; D is undetermined. Germline V gives CDR1 LGHDT, CDR2 YNNKEL (reference sequence). This CDR3 contains 15 residues. Trimming cost V 0 bases and J 8 bases, with 16 bases left between them. CDR3 DNA: TGTGCCAGCAGCCAAGAAAAAGGACCTCGATCGGGCTACACCTTC. Translating gives CASSQEKGPRSGYTF. Full variable domain (missing parts from reference TRBV3-1 and TRBJ1-2): DTAVSQTPKYLVTQMGNDKSIKCEQNLGHDTMYWYKQDSKKFLKIMFSYNNKELIINETVPNRFSPKSPDKAHLNLHINSLELGDSAVYFCASSQEKGPRSGYTFGSGTRLTVV.

This clonotype occurred a few times. The V and J genes are TRBV7-2 and TRBJ2-5, with 10 nucleotides matching TRBD2. Matching the DNA end better, TRBJ2-1 makes the J call doubtful. Germline CDR1 and CDR2: SGHTA and FQGNSA. The CDR3 consists of 15 residues. The CDR3 DNA reads as TGTGCCAGCGAATGGAGTAGCGGGGGGCTTGTTGAGCAGTTCTTC. Translating gives CASEWSSGGLVEQFF.

J is TRBJ2-4 and V is TRBV7-9; maybe TRBD2 (5 bases). The CDR3 is 14 residues long. Germline V gene data show CDR1 as SEHNR and CDR2 as FQNEAQ (reference sequence). Trimming shortened V by 5 bases and J by 0 bases, and 8 bases separated the two germline ends. The CDR3 region is CASSAREAKNIQYF. The CDR3, as DNA: TGTGCCAGCAGCGCCCGGGAAGCCAAAAACATTCAGTACTTC. The full variable domain, its missing parts supplied by reference TRBV7-9 and TRBJ2-4, is DTGVSQNPRHKITKRGQNVTFRCDPISEHNRLYWYRQTLGQGPEFLTYFQNEAQLEKSRLLSDRFSAERPKGSFSTLEIQRTEQGDSAMYLCASSAREAKNIQYFGAGTRLSVL.

The chain combines TRBV5-1 with TRBJ1-4; D ambiguous. The V and J ends lost 5 bases and 7 bases respectively, with 12 bases between them. CDR3 length: 13 residues. The V gene's germline CDR1 is SGHRS and CDR2 YFSETQ. In nucleotides, the CDR3 is TGCGCCAGCAGTTCGCCATCAGGTGAAAAACTGTTTTTT. Amino acids: CASSSPSGEKLFF.

This clonotype showed up just a few times. The chain's CDR3 is CASKDTGTSGGEQYF. The CDR3 bases are TGTGCCAGCAAGGATACGGGGACCTCGGGGGGCGAGCAGTACTTC. The rearrangement joins TRBV6-1 to TRBJ2-7; TRBD2 agrees at 7 bases. J lost 6 bases, V lost 7 bases, and 15 bases had no gene match. CDR1 is MNHNS, CDR2 SASEGT, per germline. The CDR3 covers 15 residues.

The chain recombines TRBV21-1 with TRBJ2-1; the DNA was not used to check the table's D call, TRBD2. TRBV21-1 is shown as a pseudogene. The CDR3 contains 16 residues. The CDR3 region is CASSKLGTHSYNEQFF. In DNA, the CDR3 is TGTGCCAGCAGCAAACTGGGGACTCACTCCTACAATGAGCAGTTCTTC.

This clonotype appeared a few times. V is TRBV5-1 and J is TRBJ2-5; TRBD1 might be the D (5 bases). V was pared by 0 bases and J by 5 bases, with 11 bases between. The CDR3 length is 14 residues. From germline, CDR1 is SGHRS and CDR2 YFSETQ. CDR3 sequence (DNA): TGCGCCAGCAGCTTGGCCGGGCAGGGCGAGACCCAGTACTTC. Residues: CASSLAGQGETQYF.

This clonotype has only a few counts. The V gene is TRBV10-3, the J gene TRBJ2-7, with D uncertain. Per germline, CDR1 ENHRY and CDR2 SYGVKD. This CDR3 spans 11 amino acids. Deletions cut 6 bases from V and 6 bases from J, with 9 bases between. CDR3 DNA: TGTGCCATCAGAGAATTTAGCGAGCAGTACTTC. Amino acid sequence: CAIREFSEQYF.

This clonotype occurred a few times. This chain connects TRBV28 to TRBJ2-7, with 13 bases matching TRBD2. Trimming at V came to 6 bases and at J to 6 bases, leaving 11 bases not matched to a gene. CDR1 is MDHEN and CDR2 is SYDVKM in the germline V gene. The CDR3 loop spans 16 amino acids. Written as DNA, the CDR3 is TGTGCCAGCAGACCTGGACTAGCGGGAGTACTGGTCGAGCAGTACTTC. It codes for CASRPGLAGVLVEQYF.

This clonotype was observed a few times. The chain is built from TRBV7-2 and TRBJ2-4; the D gene is possibly TRBD2 (5 bases). CDR3 size: 19 residues. V was pared by 6 bases and J by 1 base, with 25 bases between. Germline loops: CDR1 SGHTA, CDR2 FQGNSA. DNA of the CDR3: TGTGCCAGCAGTAGAAACGGAATAGGTGGGGAGTGGGCCAAAAACATTCAGTACTTC. Translation: CASSRNGIGGEWAKNIQYF. The full variable domain, completed using reference TRBV7-2 and TRBJ2-4, is GAGVSQSPSNKVTEKGKDVELRCDPISGHTALYWYRQSLGQGLEFLIYFQGNSAPDKSGLPSDRFSAERTGGSVSTLTIQRTQQEDSAVYLCASSRNGIGGEWAKNIQYFGAGTRLSVL.

V usage is TRBV9 and J usage is TRBJ2-2; tentatively, D is TRBD2 (7 bases). Germline CDR1 SGDLS, CDR2 YYNGEE. The V end lost 0 bases, the J end lost 2 bases, and 11 bases lay between the germline ends. The CDR3 is made up of 16 amino acids. The CDR3 DNA is TGTGCCAGCAGCGTAGGTCCGGGGGGCAACACCGGGGAGCTGTTTTTT. It yields the protein CASSVGPGGNTGELFF.

V gene TRBV4-1 combines with J gene TRBJ2-1; no firm D call. The end of the DNA aligns better with TRBJ2-7, so the J call may be wrong. Germline loops: CDR1 MGHRA, CDR2 YSYEKL. This CDR3 has 15 residues. The CDR3 coding sequence is TGCGCCAGCAGCCAACCGTATCCTAGCTCCTACGAGCAGTACTTC. Translation gives CASSQPYPSSYEQYF.

This clonotype was counted ten times or more. The J gene is TRBJ2-5, the V gene TRBV18; 8 bases are shared with TRBD1. This CDR3 region has 13 residues. The V gene's germline CDR1 is KGHSH and CDR2 LQKENI. V gave up 1 base and J gave up 5 bases; unmatched junction bases: 0. CDR3 sequence (DNA): TGTGCCAGCTCACCACGGGACAGGGAGACCCAGTACTTC. It encodes CASSPRDRETQYF.

This clonotype turned up a few times. The rearrangement links TRBV29-1 to TRBJ2-1; D possibly corresponds to TRBD1 (6 bases). Trimming cost V 6 bases and J 0 bases, with 9 bases left between them. This CDR3 is built from 13 residues. Looked up from germline, CDR1 is SQVTM and CDR2 is ANQGSEA. CDR3 sequence reads: CSVKGGSYNEQFF. The CDR3 DNA reads as TGCAGCGTCAAAGGGGGCTCCTACAATGAGCAGTTCTTC.

This clonotype has a handful of counts. This chain uses TRBV20-1 with TRBJ2-5; no firm D call. Germline-derived CDR1 and CDR2 are DFQATT and SNEGSKA (reference sequence). V shed 3 bases and J shed 5 bases, with 7 bases lying between them. The CDR3 extends over 11 amino acids. Here the CDR3 reads CSARSGETQYF. CDR3 in DNA: TGCAGTGCTAGGTCCGGGGAGACCCAGTACTTC.

The chain is built from TRBV12-3 or TRBV12-4 and TRBJ2-2, with TRBD1 identical over 7 bases. V shed 3 bases and J 5 bases; nucleotides not matched to a gene: 6. There are 15 residues in the CDR3. In nucleotides, the CDR3 is TGTGCCAGCAGTTTGACAGGGAGTAAAACCGGGGAGCTGTTTTTT. Its translation: CASSLTGSKTGELFF.

This clonotype was seen a few times. This chain joins TRBV28 and TRBJ2-3; D is possibly TRBD1 (6 bases). The CDR3 is 17 residues long. V dropped 5 bases and J dropped 0 bases, with 18 bases sitting between them. Germline V lookup: CDR1 MDHEN, CDR2 SYDVKM. This chain's CDR3 is CASSAQTGTSSTDTQYF. In nucleotides, the CDR3 is TGTGCCAGCAGTGCCCAAACAGGGACCTCTAGCACAGATACGCAGTATTTT.

This clonotype was counted between two and nine times. V and J are TRBV6-1 and TRBJ1-4; 12 bases align to TRBD1. The CDR3 sequence is 15 residues long. Per the germline V gene, CDR1 is MNHNS and CDR2 is SASEGT. Trimming at V came to 8 bases and at J to 1 base, leaving 2 bases not matched to a gene. The CDR3, as DNA: TGTGCCAGCGGGGACAGGGGGCTAACTAATGAAAAACTGTTTTTT. Translated, it gives CASGDRGLTNEKLFF.

The rearrangement joins TRBV20-1 to TRBJ2-7; maybe TRBD2 (6 bases). Germline V gene sequence: CDR1 DFQATT, CDR2 SNEGSKA (reference sequence). The V end was cut by 2 bases, the J end by 3 bases, with 17 bases between. The CDR3 extends over 15 amino acids. The CDR3 is CSARPETSGGYEQYF. CDR3 nucleotide sequence: TGCAGTGCTAGACCTGAGACATCCGGGGGCTACGAGCAGTACTTC.

This sequence joins TRBV28 and TRBJ2-2; perhaps TRBD1 as D (5 bases). Trimming pared 5 bases from V and 2 bases from J, leaving 12 bases between. The germline V gene has CDR1 MDHEN and CDR2 SYDVKM. This CDR3 has 15 amino acids. The CDR3 DNA follows: TGTGCCAGCAGTCCGCATCAGGGTAACACCGGGGAGCTGTTTTTT. Translating it yields CASSPHQGNTGELFF.

This clonotype was seen a few times. V and J are TRBV2 and TRBJ2-5; D tentatively fits TRBD1 or TRBD2 (5 bases each). The CDR3 length is 13 residues. V dropped 3 bases and J dropped 0 bases, with 5 bases sitting between them. Germline-derived CDR1 and CDR2 are SNHLY and FYNNEI. This CDR3 reads CASSEGDQETQYF. The CDR3, as DNA: TGTGCCAGCAGTGAGGGGGACCAAGAGACCCAGTACTTC. Looking up the rest from reference TRBV2 and TRBJ2-5 gives the full variable domain: EPEVTQTPSHQVTQMGQEVILRCVPISNHLYFYWYRQILGQKVEFLVSFYNNEISEKSEIFDDQFSVERPDGSNFTLKIRSTKLEDSAMYFCASSEGDQETQYFGPGTRLLVL.

The J gene is TRBJ2-3, the V gene TRBV29-1, with D possibly matching TRBD2 (5 bases). Germline V gene data show CDR1 as SQVTM and CDR2 as ANQGSEA. Trimming removed 6 bases at V and 2 bases at J, with 21 bases between. The CDR3 covers 16 residues. The CDR3, as DNA: TGCAGCGTAGACTTTACTAGAGCACGGCACACAGATACGCAGTATTTT. Encoded protein: CSVDFTRARHTDTQYF.

The rearrangement joins TRBV25-1 to TRBJ2-5; TRBD2 matches 7 bases. The CDR3 loop spans 13 amino acids. V dropped 4 bases and J dropped 5; count of bases not matched to a gene: 4. The germline V gene encodes CDR1 MGHDK and CDR2 SYGVNS. Here the CDR3 DNA reads TGTGCCAGCAGTGGGACTAGATGGGAGACCCAGTACTTC. It specifies CASSGTRWETQYF.

This clonotype has just a few counts. The chain carries TRBV18 and TRBJ1-5; D is unclear. CDR1 and CDR2 from the germline V gene are KGHSH and LQKENI. The CDR3 is 13 amino acids. With 1 base removed from V and 5 bases from J, the gap between germline ends came to 6 bases. The CDR3 reads CASSPRADQPQHF. The DNA of the CDR3 is TGTGCCAGCTCACCACGTGCTGATCAGCCCCAGCATTTT.

This clonotype was counted between two and nine times. The chain combines TRBV10-3 with TRBJ1-1, with 9 bases lining up with TRBD1. The germline CDR1 and CDR2 sequences are ENHRY and SYGVKD. CDR3 size: 14 residues. The J segment lost 4 bases and the V segment lost 7 bases, leaving 7 bases of the junction unmatched. CDR3 coding DNA: TGTGCCATCACTGGAGGGACAGGGACCACTGAAGCTTTCTTT. It translates to CAITGGTGTTEAFF.

Only a few counts were recorded for this clonotype. An end of the junction does not agree with germline; a read error may underlie this. The chain carries TRBV12-3 or TRBV12-4 and TRBJ2-5, with D uncertain. The CDR3 sequence is 13 residues long. CDR3 DNA sequence: TGTGCCTGCAGTCAAACCCCTCGCGAGACCCAGTACTTC. This gives the protein CACSQTPRETQYF.